This entry features one T cell receptor (beta chain) sequence. These data come from a study of cytomegalovirus exposure and HLA in healthy donors. CDR3 length: 14 amino acids. The ends lost 5 bases at V and 5 bases at J; junction bases unmatched: 6. Germline V gene sequence: CDR1 SGHTA, CDR2 FQGNSA. Primers for the PCR totalled 60 Vbeta and 13 Jbeta. Sequenced by immunoSEQ multiplex PCR; TCRdb stores in-frame clones only, minus some. Here the sample spans 150,000 to 200,000 clones, around 79% being singletons. The sequenced sample was PBMCs. The source of this sequence is a male donor in good health and CMV-seropositive. This sequence joins TRBV7-2 and TRBJ2-3; 8 bases fit TRBD1. CDR3 nucleotides: TGTGCCAGCAGCCCGGACAGGGCTGAAGATACGCAGTATTTT. As protein: CASSPDRAEDTQYF.